Following are 17 T cell receptor beta chains from one sample sequenced in a study of CD8 T cells in ankylosing spondylitis. TCRdb analysed the 5' RACE reads with MiXCR anew, one entry per CDR3 protein. Here the sample spans 210,000 or so distinct CDR3 sequences, roughly 8% being singletons. The specimen was blood, either unsorted or a sorted T cell fraction (not recorded which). These receptors were obtained from a female donor with ankylosing spondylitis or in good health (not recorded which).

This clonotype was observed many times. V is TRBV5-6 and J is TRBJ2-5; D is uncertain. The V gene lost 4 bases and the J gene lost 1 base, with 8 bases spanning the gap. This CDR3 region has 13 residues. CDR1 SGHDT and CDR2 YYEEEE come from the germline V gene. CDR3 sequence (DNA): TGTGCCAGCAGCCCTGACATCCAAGAGACCCAGTACTTC. Its protein is CASSPDIQETQYF. The full variable domain, in which reference TRBV5-6 and TRBJ2-5 provide the parts outside the CDR3, is DAGVTQSPTHLIKTRGQQVTLRCSPKSGHDTVSWYQQALGQGPQFIFQYYEEEERQRGNFPDRFSGHQFPNYSSELNVNALLLGDSALYLCASSPDIQETQYFGPGTRLLVL.

Regarding this clonotype: Possible read error: a much larger clone is one base away. The rearrangement links TRBV3-1 to TRBJ1-2; 9 bases are shared with TRBD1. Germline V gives CDR1 LGHDT, CDR2 YNNKEL (reference sequence). CDR3 length: 15 amino acids. The DNA of the CDR3 is TGTGTCAGCAGCCAAGATGAGGGACAGGGACGTGGCTACACCTTC. It codes for CVSSQDEGQGRGYTF.

The CDR3: CASSLETDRARTGELFF. Written as DNA, the CDR3 is TGTGCCAGCAGCTTAGAGACTGACAGGGCCCGCACCGGGGAGCTGTTTTTT. The chain couples TRBV11-2 to TRBJ2-2, with 7 bases aligning to TRBD1. There are 17 residues in the CDR3. V gave up 0 bases and J gave up 4 bases; unmatched junction bases: 8. Looked up from germline, CDR1 is SGHAT and CDR2 is FQNNGV.

At least ten counts were recorded for this clonotype. The rearrangement uses TRBV6-2 or TRBV6-3 and TRBJ2-1; D is perhaps TRBD2 (5 bases). Germline values: CDR1 MNHEY, CDR2 SVGEGT. This CDR3 region has 13 residues. V lost 2 bases and J 8 bases, leaving 10 bases between the germline ends. The CDR3 here is CASSYLAWDEQFF. As DNA, the CDR3 is TGTGCCAGCAGTTACCTAGCTTGGGATGAGCAGTTCTTC.

The sample holds many counts of this clonotype. V usage is TRBV4-3 and J usage is TRBJ2-7, with D perhaps matching TRBD2 (5 bases). Trimming shortened V by 0 bases and J by 6 bases, and 12 bases separated the two germline ends. The CDR3 spans 14 residues. Looked up from germline, CDR1 is LGHNA and CDR2 is YSLEER. CDR3 protein: CASSQDLGGLEQYF. CDR3 sequence (DNA): TGCGCCAGCAGCCAAGATCTGGGCGGGCTCGAGCAGTACTTC.

This clonotype showed up many times. The chain employs TRBV6-1 and TRBJ2-1; 8 bases are shared with TRBD2. CDR3 length: 15 amino acids. Germline CDR1 MNHNS, CDR2 SASEGT. Unmatched junction bases numbered 9, after V lost 6 bases and J lost 5 bases. The CDR3 reads CASRESSGRHNEQFF. CDR3 bases: TGTGCCAGCAGAGAGTCCAGCGGGAGACACAATGAGCAGTTCTTC.

At least ten counts were recorded for this clonotype. The chain recombines TRBV20-1 with TRBJ2-7; 9 positions agree with TRBD2. The CDR3 is 14 residues long. V shed 6 bases, J shed 4 bases, and the junction held 10 bases outside the gene matches. CDR1 DFQATT and CDR2 SNEGSKA come from the germline V gene (reference sequence). Here the CDR3 DNA reads TGCAGTGCCAGACTAGCGGACGAGAGGTACGAGCAGTACTTC. It specifies CSARLADERYEQYF.

This clonotype was picked up many times. The chain employs TRBV19 and TRBJ1-5; D perhaps matches TRBD1 (5 bases). Germline loops: CDR1 LNHDA, CDR2 SQIVND (reference sequence). This CDR3 region has 14 residues. Trimming took 4 bases from V and 10 from J, leaving 17 bases between them. The CDR3 reads CASSTPSTALPQHF. CDR3 nucleotide sequence: TGTGCCAGTAGTACCCCCTCGACAGCCCTTCCCCAGCATTTT. The variable domain in full, completed from reference TRBV19 and TRBJ1-5, reads DGGITQSPKYLFRKEGQNVTLSCEQNLNHDAMYWYRQDPGQGLRLIYYSQIVNDFQKGDIAEGYSVSREKKESFPLTVTSAQKNPTAFYLCASSTPSTALPQHFGDGTRLSIL.

This clonotype was recorded at least ten times. The rearrangement uses TRBV7-3 and TRBJ1-1; D ambiguous. This CDR3 spans 13 amino acids. Germline-derived CDR1 and CDR2 are SGHTA and FQGTGA. Trimming cost V 3 bases and J 1 base, with 6 bases left between them. The CDR3 sequence: CASSLERNTEAFF. As DNA, the CDR3 is TGTGCCAGCAGCTTGGAACGGAACACTGAAGCTTTCTTT.

This clonotype was seen ten or more times. V is TRBV3-1 and J is TRBJ1-1, with unresolved D. This CDR3 is built from 14 residues. V was shortened by 1 base and J by 10 bases, with 16 bases between the two germline ends. The germline CDR1 and CDR2 sequences are LGHDT and YNNKEL (reference sequence). CDR3 nucleotide sequence: TGTGCCAGCAGCCAAGCGTTCTCAAATAGTCGAGCTTTCTTT. Its protein is CASSQAFSNSRAFF.

In its sample, this clonotype was seen many times. This rearrangement joins TRBV6-1 to TRBJ2-6; D is unresolved. The CDR3 spans 13 residues. Germline V gives CDR1 MNHNS, CDR2 SASEGT. V was trimmed by 7 bases and J by 0 bases, leaving 4 bases between them. The CDR3 sequence: CASTASGANVLTF. Written as DNA, the CDR3 is TGTGCCAGCACGGCCTCTGGGGCCAACGTCCTGACTTTC.

This clonotype has a single count. A much more abundant neighbour one base away suggests this may be a read error. The rearrangement joins TRBV7-2 to TRBJ2-1; D is unclear. CDR3 length equals 15 residues. Germline assignment: CDR1 SGHTA and CDR2 FQGNSA. CDR3 loop: CACSLGGRAYNEQFF. For the CDR3, the DNA is TGTGCCTGCAGCTTAGGTGGTAGGGCCTACAATGAGCAGTTCTTC.

In its sample, this clonotype was seen many times. V usage is TRBV7-9 and J usage is TRBJ1-1; possible D gene TRBD1, 5 bases. Germline V lookup: CDR1 SEHNR, CDR2 FQNEAQ (reference sequence). The V end lost 3 bases, the J end lost 5 bases, and 10 bases lay between the germline ends. The CDR3 has 13 amino acids. CDR3 sequence (DNA): TGTGCCAGCAGCTTGGAAGGGGAAACTGAAGCTTTCTTT. Residues: CASSLEGETEAFF. The full variable domain, its missing parts supplied by reference TRBV7-9 and TRBJ1-1, is DTGVSQNPRHKITKRGQNVTFRCDPISEHNRLYWYRQTLGQGPEFLTYFQNEAQLEKSRLLSDRFSAERPKGSFSTLEIQRTEQGDSAMYLCASSLEGETEAFFGQGTRLTVV.

The V call is TRBV7-2, the J call TRBJ2-2; 7 bases map to TRBD1. Germline V lookup: CDR1 SGHTA, CDR2 FQGNSA. CDR3 length: 16 amino acids. J lost 3 bases, V lost 1 base, and 5 bases had no gene match. The CDR3 is CASSLVPGGYTGELFF. CDR3 DNA sequence: TGTGCCAGCAGCTTAGTGCCAGGGGGTTACACCGGGGAGCTGTTTTTT.

V gene TRBV7-9 combines with J gene TRBJ1-1; TRBD1 is a possible D gene (5 bases). V was pared by 4 bases and J by 6 bases, with 21 bases between. The CDR3 covers 16 residues. Looked up from germline, CDR1 is SEHNR and CDR2 is FQNEAQ (reference sequence). The CDR3 DNA sequence: TGTGCCAGCAGCTCCAACCTACGGGGCCCACAGGCTGAAGCTTTCTTT. This gives the protein CASSSNLRGPQAEAFF.

This clonotype was seen ten or more times. The chain is built from TRBV19 and TRBJ1-2, with TRBD1 matching 7 bases. Germline-derived CDR1 and CDR2 are LNHDA and SQIVND (reference sequence). The CDR3 consists of 15 residues. With V trimmed by 11 bases and J by 2 bases, 14 bases remained unmatched. In DNA form, the CDR3 reads TGTGCCGCCCGGAGGTCAGGGGGTTTCAACTATGGCTACACCTTC. Translated: CAARRSGGFNYGYTF.

This clonotype was seen a handful of times. The chain recombines TRBV9 with TRBJ2-7; D possibly corresponds to TRBD2 (6 bases). Trimming removed 3 bases from V and 1 base from J, with 11 bases in between. CDR3 length: 14 amino acids. Germline CDR1 reads SGDLS; CDR2 reads YYNGEE. CDR3 amino acids: CASSEFGGSYEQYF. The CDR3 bases are TGTGCCAGCAGCGAGTTCGGGGGATCCTACGAGCAGTACTTC.